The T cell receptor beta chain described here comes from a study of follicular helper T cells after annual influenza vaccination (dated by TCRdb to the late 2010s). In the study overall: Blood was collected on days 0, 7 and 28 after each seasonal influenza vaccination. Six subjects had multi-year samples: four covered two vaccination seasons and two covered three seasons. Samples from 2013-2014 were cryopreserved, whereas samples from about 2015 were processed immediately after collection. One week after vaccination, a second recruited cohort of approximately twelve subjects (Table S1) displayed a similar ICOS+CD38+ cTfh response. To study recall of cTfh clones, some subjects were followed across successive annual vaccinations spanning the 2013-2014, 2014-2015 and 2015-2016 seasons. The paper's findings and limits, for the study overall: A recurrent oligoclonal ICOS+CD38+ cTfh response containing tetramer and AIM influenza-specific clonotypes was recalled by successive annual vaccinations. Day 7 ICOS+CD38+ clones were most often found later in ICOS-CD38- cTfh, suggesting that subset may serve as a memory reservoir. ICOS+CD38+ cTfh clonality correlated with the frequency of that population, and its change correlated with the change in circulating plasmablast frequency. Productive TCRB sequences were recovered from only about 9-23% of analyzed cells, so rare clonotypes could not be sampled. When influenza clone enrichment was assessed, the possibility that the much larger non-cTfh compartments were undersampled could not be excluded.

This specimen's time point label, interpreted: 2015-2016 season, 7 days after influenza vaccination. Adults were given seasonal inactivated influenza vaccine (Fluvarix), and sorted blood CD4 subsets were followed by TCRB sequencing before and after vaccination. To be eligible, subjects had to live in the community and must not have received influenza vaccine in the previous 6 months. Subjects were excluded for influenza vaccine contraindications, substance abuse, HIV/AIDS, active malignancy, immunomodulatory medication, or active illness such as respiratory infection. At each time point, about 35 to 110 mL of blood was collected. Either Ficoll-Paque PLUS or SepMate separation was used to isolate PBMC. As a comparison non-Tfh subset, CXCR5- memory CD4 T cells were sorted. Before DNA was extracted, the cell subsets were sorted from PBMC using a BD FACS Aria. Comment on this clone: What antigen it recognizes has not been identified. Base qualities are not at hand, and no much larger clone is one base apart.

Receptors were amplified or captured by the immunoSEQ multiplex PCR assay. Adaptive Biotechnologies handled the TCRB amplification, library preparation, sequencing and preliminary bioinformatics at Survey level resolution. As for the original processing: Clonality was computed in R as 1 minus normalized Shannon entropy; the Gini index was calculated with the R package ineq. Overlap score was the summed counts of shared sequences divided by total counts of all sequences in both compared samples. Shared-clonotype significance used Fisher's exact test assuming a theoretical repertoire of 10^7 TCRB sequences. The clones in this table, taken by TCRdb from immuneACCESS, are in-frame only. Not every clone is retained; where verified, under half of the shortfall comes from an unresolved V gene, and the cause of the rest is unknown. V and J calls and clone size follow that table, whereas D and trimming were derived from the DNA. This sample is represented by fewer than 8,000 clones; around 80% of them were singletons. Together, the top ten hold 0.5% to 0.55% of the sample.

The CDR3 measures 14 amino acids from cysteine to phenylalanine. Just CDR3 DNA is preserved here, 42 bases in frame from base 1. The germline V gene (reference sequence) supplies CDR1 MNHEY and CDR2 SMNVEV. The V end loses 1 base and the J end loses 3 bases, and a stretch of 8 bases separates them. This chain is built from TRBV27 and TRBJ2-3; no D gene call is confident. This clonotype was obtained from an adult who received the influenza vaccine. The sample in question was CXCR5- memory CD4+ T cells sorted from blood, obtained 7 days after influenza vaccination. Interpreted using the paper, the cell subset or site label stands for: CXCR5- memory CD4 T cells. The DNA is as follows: TGTGCCAGCAGTTTATTCTCCTCAACAGATACGCAGTATTTT. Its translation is CASSLFSSTDTQYF.